This TCR beta chain was observed in a study of blood T cell repertoires in COVID-19. Study-level background: Sources were T cells, B-cell-depleted T cells, or PBMCs; the material itself was cDNA or gDNA.

Germline V gene sequence: CDR1 LGHNA, CDR2 YSLEER. The CDR3 is made up of 18 amino acids. V gave up 0 bases and J gave up 1 base; unmatched junction bases: 6. This clone is a singleton in its sample. Original methodology: The assay estimated nucleated cells by amplifying reference gene primers. Assay used: immunoSEQ multiplex PCR; TCRdb lists only in-frame clones, some missing. The V and J calls and clone size are taken from that table; D and trimming were inferred from the DNA. This sample has fewer than 200,000 clones; 88% occur once, and the top ten carry roughly 8.6%. Each participant's cohort was designated according to participant-reported clinical history. Recovery meant two consecutive negative NP/OP PCR tests, professional clearance, or resolved symptoms.

The sequenced sample was PBMCs or T cells enriched from blood (not recorded which). The chain is built from TRBV4-3 and TRBJ2-1; 10 bases map to TRBD2. This TCR was sampled from a woman aged 18-29 years who had recovered from COVID-19. CDR3: CASSQDGPAGGSYNEQFF. The CDR3, as DNA: TGCGCCAGCAGCCAAGATGGTCCAGCGGGGGGGTCCTACAATGAGCAGTTCTTC.